This T cell receptor beta chain emerged from a study of shared clonotypes between healthy human individuals (dated by TCRdb to the early 2020s). Turning to the overall study: The cohort comprised a couple of women and a few men aged 18 to 49 years. Per donor, three plates each were used for CD4 naive and CD4 memory, two for CD8 naive, and one for CD8 memory. To estimate repertoire size and how much clonotype sharing occurs between individuals, the study deeply sequenced the blood TCR repertoires of 4 to 6 healthy adults. Libraries were prepared and TCR repertoires were sequenced by different laboratories using diverse techniques, in order to increase sequencing depth and limit assay-specific biases. Per donor, leukapheresis produced somewhere between about 0.94 and 9 billion PBMCs. The full study reports these points: Estimated clonotype richness was generally larger for naive than for memory subsets. Clonotypes shared by all four sorted-subset donors showed higher generation probabilities than non-shared clonotypes. Pairwise subsampling led to the expectation that sequencing depth would affect the degree of clonotype sharing among donors. Even with the large sequencing depth, rarefaction of the sorted-subset datasets indicated that sequencing was incomplete. Sampling was restricted to blood, and TCR repertoires in tissues likely differ from the TCR repertoires found in blood. The genetic and exposure-history diversity represented was limited by the small number of donors. When several donors were compared, the shared fraction of clonotypes was approximately 5% for naive CD4, roughly 3.4% for naive CD8, 2% to 2.5% for memory CD4, and less than 0.45% for memory CD8.

CD8 naive samples were obtained by positive selection for CCR7 among CD45RO-negative cells, yielding a CD45RA+CCR7+ population from which TemRA cells were excluded. Healthy HIV-negative adults with no recently reported acute infections or vaccinations were included as donors. Every donor was a Caucasian adult residing in Nashville, Tennessee, USA. Blood was collected by leukapheresis, and PBMCs were isolated by Ficoll-Histopaque density gradient centrifugation and then cryopreserved in liquid nitrogen vapor phase. Purity and quantity of every magnetically sorted T cell population were checked by analytical flow cytometry. Genomic DNA was isolated from each sorted fraction and quantified by UV absorbance on a Nanodrop 2000c. On this clone: Its specific antigen is unknown. Base qualities are not at hand, and no much larger clone is one base apart.

CDR3 length: 13 amino acids, cysteine to phenylalanine. The CDR3 DNA has 39 bases and is translated from base 1. Relative to germline, V is 4 bases shorter and J is 8 bases shorter, with 13 bases between their ends. CDR1 SGDLS and CDR2 YYNGEE were looked up in the germline V gene. Using the deep immunoSEQ assay, TCR CDR3 regions were amplified from genomic DNA by multiplex PCR. For each cell subset, the extracted genomic DNA was distributed evenly across all wells of several immunoSEQ 96-well plates, and each plate served as one replicate. For sorted subsets, approximately 190 ng of genomic DNA, equivalent to some 33,000 T cell genomes, went into each replicate PCR. Purified libraries were measured with a Qubit 3.0 fluorometer, size-checked on a Bioanalyzer 2100, and measured again with the KAPA Library Quantification kit. Every immunoSEQ 96-well plate was sequenced on a separate single-read 150-cycle Illumina NextSeq 550 flow cell. Concerning the study's data processing: The immunoSEQ output contained only junctional sequences without quality scores, so filtering could not match that applied to full-length reads. Sequences were annotated with PyIR, a Python wrapper for IgBLAST v1.9, using IMGT germline references to assign V/J genes and CDR3. Reads with weak V/J assignments (E-value above 1e-6), missing CDR3, stop codons, out-of-frame junctions, or ambiguous translated residues were removed. V3J clonotypes were defined as sequences sharing an identical inferred V gene, J gene, and CDR3 amino acid sequence. To compute the percentage overlap between repertoires, the number of shared unique clonotypes was divided by the size of the smaller repertoire. Three approaches were used to assess repertoire richness: RTK rarefaction, the Chao1 estimator, and Recon v2.1 estimates of unobserved clonotypes. Generation probabilities for all TCRbeta clonotypes obtained by the gDNA method from a handful of donors were computed using OLGA. TCRdb obtained this table from immuneACCESS and retained in-frame rearrangements with V and J assigned. These tables miss some clones; where compared with another copy, unresolved V genes account for less than half of the shortfall, and the remainder is unexplained. V, J and clone size are taken as reported in that table, and D and trimming were inferred from the DNA itself. The sample table shows about 2.2 million clones, and 85% to 95% are seen once. The ten largest make up more than 1.5% of the sample.

Sequenced material: naive CD8+ T cells from PBMCs. Sample cell subset or site, as interpreted from the label and publication: CD45RA+CCR7+. The chain is encoded by TRBV9 joined to TRBJ2-1, with the D gene too uncertain to name. This receptor was identified in a man between 18 and 29 years old in good health. Some clones in this sample may be carry-over from other donors' samples. The CDR3 has the sequence CASSLKIIDEQFF. The bases read TGTGCCAGCAGCCTAAAGATAATTGATGAGCAGTTCTTC. The entire variable domain, with the stretches around the CDR3 drawn from the reference TRBV9 and TRBJ2-1 proteins, is DSGVTQTPKHLITATGQRVTLRCSPRSGDLSVYWYQQSLDQGLQFLIQYYNGEERAKGNILERFSAQQFPDLHSELNLSSLELGDSALYFCASSLKIIDEQFFGPGTRLTVL.